This is a list of T cell receptor beta chains from one sample in a study of blood T cell repertoires in COVID-19. Clones were sequenced by immunoSEQ multiplex PCR, and TCRdb holds only the in-frame ones, with some missing. The sample yields approximately 100,000 clones, around 82% seen once. The source material was peripheral blood. The receptors shown here come from a human donor in a cohort sampled during active or convalescent COVID-19. Both conserved end residues are part of each CDR3. A D gene is named only where the DNA matches it firmly. Clone size is given for some rows only: seen once, a few or many times, or a class if the clone is expanded.

CDR3 DNA,CDR3 protein,D gene,J gene,V gene,clone size
TGCGCCAGCAGCCAAGGAACTTCTGGGGCCAACGTCCTGACTTTC,CASSQGTSGANVLTF,NA,TRBJ2-6,TRBV4-3,NA
TGTGCCAGCAGCTTGAACAGGGGGAACACTGAAGCTTTCTTT,CASSLNRGNTEAFF,TRBD1,TRBJ1-1,TRBV7-2,NA
TGTGCCAGCAGCTTACCCGGGACTAGTGGGGCCAACGTCCTGACTTTC,CASSLPGTSGANVLTF,TRBD2,TRBJ2-6,TRBV7-9,few
TGTGCCAGCAGCCGAGACTACCCCACTATTCGCGAGCAGTACTTC,CASSRDYPTIREQYF,NA,TRBJ2-7,TRBV7-4,NA
TGTGCCAGCAGCCATGACTCGGACAGGGTGCGGGGCTACACCTTC,CASSHDSDRVRGYTF,TRBD1,TRBJ1-2,TRBV4-2,NA
TGCGCCAGCAGCCAAGTTACTACCTCCTACGAGCAGTACTTC,CASSQVTTSYEQYF,NA,TRBJ2-7,TRBV4-3,NA
TGTGCCAGCAGCCCCGCGGGGAGCTATGGCTACACCTTC,CASSPAGSYGYTF,NA,TRBJ1-2,TRBV6-2/TRBV6-3,NA
TGTGCCAGCAGTTTATATCGGGGGACGGAGACCCAGTACTTC,CASSLYRGTETQYF,NA,TRBJ2-5,TRBV28,NA
TGTGCCAGCAGCGTAGGAGGTAACAATGAGCAGTTCTTC,CASSVGGNNEQFF,NA,TRBJ2-1,TRBV9,NA
TGTGCCAGCGGATCAGGGTCCCCTCCGAAGCTTTTCTTT,CASGSGSPPKLFF,NA,TRBJ1-1,TRBV6-5,NA
TGCGCCAGCAGCCCCGGGGGGGAAACTAATGAAAAACTGTTTTTT,CASSPGGETNEKLFF,NA,TRBJ1-4,TRBV4-3,NA
TGCGCCAGCAGCTTGGATCCAGGGGGGTATGGCTACACCTTC,CASSLDPGGYGYTF,TRBD1,TRBJ1-2,TRBV5-1,NA
TGTGCCAGCAGTCATAGGGGCTACGAGCAGTACTTC,CASSHRGYEQYF,NA,TRBJ2-7,TRBV6-5,NA
TGTGCCAGCAGTCGGGACAGGGTCTATGGCTACACCTTC,CASSRDRVYGYTF,TRBD1,TRBJ1-2,TRBV12-3/TRBV12-4,NA
TGTGCCAGCAGCCCTATCCAGGGAGGTACCGGGGAGCTGTTTTTT,CASSPIQGGTGELFF,NA,TRBJ2-2,TRBV11-2,NA
TGTGCCAGCCCTCGCCGGGTAGAGCTAGCGGGGGGCACGGGAAACAATGAGCAGTTCTTC,CASPRRVELAGGTGNNEQFF,TRBD2,TRBJ2-1,TRBV14,NA
TGTGCCACCAGTGATCCAGGGGGGCTATTAAGCGAGCAGTACTTC,CATSDPGGLLSEQYF,NA,TRBJ2-7,TRBV24-1,NA
TGCGCCAGCAGCCCCTCCGGAGCCACGGACAGGGCCTACGAGCAGTACTTC,CASSPSGATDRAYEQYF,TRBD1,TRBJ2-7,TRBV5-1,NA
TGTGCCAGCAGCTTAGTTGGTGGGGGCATGGCTAATGAAAAACTGTTTTTT,CASSLVGGGMANEKLFF,NA,TRBJ1-4,TRBV11-2,NA
TGTGCCAGCAGTCAGACAGGGGGCACCGGGGAGCTGTTTTTT,CASSQTGGTGELFF,TRBD1,TRBJ2-2,TRBV6-2/TRBV6-3,NA
TGTGCCAGCAGTCCCCCGGGGACCTATAATTCACCCCTCCACTTT,CASSPPGTYNSPLHF,NA,TRBJ1-6,TRBV6-5,NA
TGTGCCACCAGTGACATGGGACAGGCCTCCTTCGGTGAGCAGTTCTTC,CATSDMGQASFGEQFF,TRBD1,TRBJ2-1,TRBV24-1,once
TGTGCCAGCAGCTTCGCGAGCGGGAGTGGCACCGGGGAGCTGTTTTTT,CASSFASGSGTGELFF,TRBD2,TRBJ2-2,TRBV7-2,NA
TGCGCCAGCAGCCCCTCGGGACAGGGTTTGGGTAATGAAAAACTGTTTTTT,CASSPSGQGLGNEKLFF,TRBD1,TRBJ1-4,TRBV5-1,NA
TGTGCCAGCAGCGTAGCGGACAGGGCATCCTATAATTCACCCCTCCACTTT,CASSVADRASYNSPLHF,TRBD1,TRBJ1-6,TRBV9,NA
TGCAGCGTCGTAAGGGCGGGAGAAGGAAACACCATATATTTT,CSVVRAGEGNTIYF,NA,TRBJ1-3,TRBV29-1,NA
TGTGCCAGTACCATACAGGGTGAAAAACTGTTTTTT,CASTIQGEKLFF,NA,TRBJ1-4,TRBV19,NA
TGTGCCAGCAGCTTAGGCGGGGATGTCTCCTACAATGAGCAGTTCTTC,CASSLGGDVSYNEQFF,NA,TRBJ2-1,TRBV11-2,once
TGCAGCGTTGAAGCCCCGCCCCGGCGTCCGGGGAGCTACACCTTC,CSVEAPPRRPGSYTF,NA,TRBJ1-2,TRBV29-1,NA
TGTGCCAGTAGTATCCGTGCGGAGATCTACAATGAGCAGTTCTTC,CASSIRAEIYNEQFF,NA,TRBJ2-1,TRBV19,NA